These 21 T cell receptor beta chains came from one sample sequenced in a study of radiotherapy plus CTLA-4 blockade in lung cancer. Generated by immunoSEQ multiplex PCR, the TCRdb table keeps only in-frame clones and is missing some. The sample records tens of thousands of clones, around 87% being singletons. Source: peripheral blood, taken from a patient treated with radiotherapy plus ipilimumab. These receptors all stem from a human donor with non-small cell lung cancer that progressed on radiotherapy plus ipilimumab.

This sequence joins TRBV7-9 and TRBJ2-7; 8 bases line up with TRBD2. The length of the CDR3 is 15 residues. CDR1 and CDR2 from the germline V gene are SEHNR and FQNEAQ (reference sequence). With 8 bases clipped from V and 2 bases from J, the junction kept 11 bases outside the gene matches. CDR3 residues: CASPGGRVAAYEQYF. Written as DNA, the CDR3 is TGTGCCAGCCCGGGGGGGCGGGTGGCGGCCTACGAGCAGTACTTC.

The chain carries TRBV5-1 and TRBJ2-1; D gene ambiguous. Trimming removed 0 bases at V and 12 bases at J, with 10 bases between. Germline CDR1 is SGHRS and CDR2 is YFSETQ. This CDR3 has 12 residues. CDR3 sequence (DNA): TGCGCCAGCAGCTTGGCCCAACATGGGCAGTTCTTC. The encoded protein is CASSLAQHGQFF.

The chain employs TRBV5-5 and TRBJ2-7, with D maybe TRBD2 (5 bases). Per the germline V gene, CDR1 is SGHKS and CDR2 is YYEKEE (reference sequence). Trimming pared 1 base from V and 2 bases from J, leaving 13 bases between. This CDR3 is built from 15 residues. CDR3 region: CASSLTPSGTYEQYF. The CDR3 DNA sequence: TGTGCCAGCAGCTTGACACCCAGCGGAACCTACGAGCAGTACTTC.

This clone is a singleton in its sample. The CDR3 reads CASSLGHDYGYTF. CDR3 nucleotide sequence: TGTGCCAGCAGCTTAGGACATGACTATGGCTACACCTTC. The V and J genes are TRBV7-8 and TRBJ1-2; D call uncertain. The germline CDR1 and CDR2 sequences are SGHVS and FQNEAQ. The CDR3 contains 13 residues. With 1 base removed from V and 3 bases from J, the gap between germline ends came to 6 bases.

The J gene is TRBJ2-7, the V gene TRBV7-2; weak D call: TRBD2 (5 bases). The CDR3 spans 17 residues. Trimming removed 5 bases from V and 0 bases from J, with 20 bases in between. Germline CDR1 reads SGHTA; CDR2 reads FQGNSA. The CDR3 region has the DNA TGTGCCAGCAGCCCCTCCGGTGGCGGGTGGAGCTCCTACGAGCAGTACTTC. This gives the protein CASSPSGGGWSSYEQYF.

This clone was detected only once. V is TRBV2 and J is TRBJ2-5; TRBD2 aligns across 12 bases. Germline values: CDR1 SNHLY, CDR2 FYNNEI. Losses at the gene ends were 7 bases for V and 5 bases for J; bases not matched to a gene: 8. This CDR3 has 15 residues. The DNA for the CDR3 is TGTGCCAGCAACCAACTAGCGGGGGGCTTGGAGACCCAGTACTTC. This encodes CASNQLAGGLETQYF.

CDR3 coding DNA: TGTGCCAGCAGCTCCCGGATAGGAAACACCATATATTTT. Amino acids: CASSSRIGNTIYF. This sequence joins TRBV7-7 and TRBJ1-3, with D hard to call. Per the germline V gene, CDR1 is SSHAT and CDR2 is FNYEAQ (reference sequence). CDR3 length: 13 amino acids. Trimming shortened V by 4 bases and J by 4 bases, and 8 bases separated the two germline ends.

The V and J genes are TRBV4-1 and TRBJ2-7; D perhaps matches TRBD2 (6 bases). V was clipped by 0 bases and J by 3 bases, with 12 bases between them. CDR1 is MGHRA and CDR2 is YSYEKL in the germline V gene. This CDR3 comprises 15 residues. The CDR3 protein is CASSQDLVRGYEQYF. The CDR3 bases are TGCGCCAGCAGCCAAGATCTGGTGCGGGGCTACGAGCAGTACTTC.

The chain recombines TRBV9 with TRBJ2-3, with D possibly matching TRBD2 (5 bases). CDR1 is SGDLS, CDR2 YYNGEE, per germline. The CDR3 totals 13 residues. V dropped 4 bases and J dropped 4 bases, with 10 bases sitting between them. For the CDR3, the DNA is TGTGCCAGCAGCTCTCCCGGGGCAGATACGCAGTATTTT. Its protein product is CASSSPGADTQYF.

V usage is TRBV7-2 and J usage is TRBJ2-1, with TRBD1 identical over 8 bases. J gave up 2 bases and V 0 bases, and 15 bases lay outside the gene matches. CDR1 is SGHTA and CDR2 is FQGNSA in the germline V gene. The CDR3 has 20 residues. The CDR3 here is CASSLAWKDRVEFAYNEQFF. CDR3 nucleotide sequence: TGTGCCAGCAGCTTAGCGTGGAAGGACAGGGTGGAGTTCGCCTACAATGAGCAGTTCTTC. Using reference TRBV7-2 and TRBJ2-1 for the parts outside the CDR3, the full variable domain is GAGVSQSPSNKVTEKGKDVELRCDPISGHTALYWYRQSLGQGLEFLIYFQGNSAPDKSGLPSDRFSAERTGGSVSTLTIQRTQQEDSAVYLCASSLAWKDRVEFAYNEQFFGPGTRLTVL.

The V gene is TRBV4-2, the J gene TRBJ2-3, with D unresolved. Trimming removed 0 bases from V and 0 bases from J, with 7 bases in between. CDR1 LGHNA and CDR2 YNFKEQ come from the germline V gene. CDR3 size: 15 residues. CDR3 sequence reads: CASSQERTSTDTQYF. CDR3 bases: TGTGCCAGCAGCCAAGAGCGTACTAGCACAGATACGCAGTATTTT.

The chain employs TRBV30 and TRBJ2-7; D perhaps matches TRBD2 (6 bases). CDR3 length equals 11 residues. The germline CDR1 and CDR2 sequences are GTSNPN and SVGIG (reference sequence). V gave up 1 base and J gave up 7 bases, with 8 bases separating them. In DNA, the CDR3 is TGTGCCTGGAGTGGGGCGGGGGAGCAGTACTTC. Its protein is CAWSGAGEQYF. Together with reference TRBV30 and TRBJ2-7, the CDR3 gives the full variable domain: SQTIHQWPATLVQPVGSPLSLECTVEGTSNPNLYWYRQAAGRGLQLLFYSVGIGQISSEVPQNLSASRPQDRQFILSSKKLLLSDSGFYLCAWSGAGEQYFGPGTRLTVT.

CDR3 region: CSANGYTF. DNA of the CDR3: TGCAGTGCTAATGGCTACACCTTC. V and J are TRBV20-1 and TRBJ1-2, with no clear D. Germline V lookup: CDR1 DFQATT, CDR2 SNEGSKA (reference sequence). The CDR3 is 8 amino acids. V was shortened by 4 bases and J by 6 bases, with 0 bases between the two germline ends.

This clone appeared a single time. The CDR3 reads CASSFSGAGNTIYF. CDR3 DNA sequence: TGTGCCAGCAGCTTTTCCGGTGCTGGAAACACCATATATTTT. This rearrangement joins TRBV11-3 to TRBJ1-3; no clear D. This CDR3 spans 14 amino acids. Trimming took 3 bases from V and 2 from J, leaving 8 bases between them. Germline V CDR1 and CDR2: SGHNT, YENEEA.

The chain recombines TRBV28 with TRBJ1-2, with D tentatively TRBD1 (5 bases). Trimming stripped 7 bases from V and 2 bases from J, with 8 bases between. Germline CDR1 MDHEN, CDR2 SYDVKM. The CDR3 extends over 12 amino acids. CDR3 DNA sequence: TGTGCCAGCAACAAGGGGAACTATGGCTACACCTTC. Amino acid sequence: CASNKGNYGYTF.

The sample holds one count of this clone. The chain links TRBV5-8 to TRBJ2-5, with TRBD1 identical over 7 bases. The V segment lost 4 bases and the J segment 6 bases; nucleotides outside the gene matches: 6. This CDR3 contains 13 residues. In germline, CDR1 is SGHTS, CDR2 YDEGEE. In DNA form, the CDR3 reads TGTGCCAGCAGCCGGGACAGCGAAAAGACCCAGTACTTC. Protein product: CASSRDSEKTQYF.

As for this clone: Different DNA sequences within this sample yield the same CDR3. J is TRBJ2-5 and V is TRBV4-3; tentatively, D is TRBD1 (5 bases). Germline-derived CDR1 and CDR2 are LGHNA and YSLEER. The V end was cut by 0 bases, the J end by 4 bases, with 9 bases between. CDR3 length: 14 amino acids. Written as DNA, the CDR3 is TGCGCCAGCAGCCAAGATAGGGGCCCAGAGACCCAGTACTTC. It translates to CASSQDRGPETQYF.

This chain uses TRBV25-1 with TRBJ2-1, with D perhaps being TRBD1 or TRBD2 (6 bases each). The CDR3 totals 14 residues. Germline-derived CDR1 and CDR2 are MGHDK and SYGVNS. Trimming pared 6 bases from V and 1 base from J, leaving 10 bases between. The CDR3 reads CASRGGGSYNEQFF. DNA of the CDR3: TGTGCCAGCAGGGGGGGCGGTTCCTACAATGAGCAGTTCTTC.

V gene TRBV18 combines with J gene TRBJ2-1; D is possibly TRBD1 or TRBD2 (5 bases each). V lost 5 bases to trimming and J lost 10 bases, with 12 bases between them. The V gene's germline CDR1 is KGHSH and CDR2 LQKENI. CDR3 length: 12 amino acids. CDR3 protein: CASSYRDDEQFF. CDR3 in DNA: TGTGCCAGCTCATACCGGGACGACGAGCAGTTCTTC.

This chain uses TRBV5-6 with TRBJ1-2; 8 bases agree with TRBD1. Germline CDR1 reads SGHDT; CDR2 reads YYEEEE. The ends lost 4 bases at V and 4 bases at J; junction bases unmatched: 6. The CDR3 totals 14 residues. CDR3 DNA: TGTGCCAGCAGCGGCGAGCAGGGGGCCTATGGCTACACCTTC. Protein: CASSGEQGAYGYTF. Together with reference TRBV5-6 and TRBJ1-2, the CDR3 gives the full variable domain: DAGVTQSPTHLIKTRGQQVTLRCSPKSGHDTVSWYQQALGQGPQFIFQYYEEEERQRGNFPDRFSGHQFPNYSSELNVNALLLGDSALYLCASSGEQGAYGYTFGSGTRLTVV.

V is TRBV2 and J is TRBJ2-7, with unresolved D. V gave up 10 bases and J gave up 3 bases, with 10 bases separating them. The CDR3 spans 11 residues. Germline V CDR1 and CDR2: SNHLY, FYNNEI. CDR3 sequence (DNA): TGTGCCATCTCTAAGGGCTACGAGCAGTACTTC. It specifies CAISKGYEQYF.